Presented here are 17 T cell receptor beta chains from one specimen sequenced in a study of blood T cells in healthy people across ages. Alongside a J-beta primer mix, a sample-barcoded 5' primer served in a second PCR lasting roughly 7 to 11 cycles. TCRdb passed the 5' RACE reads through MiXCR, listing each CDR3 protein once. The profile covers approximately 1.5 million distinct CDR3 sequences, with roughly two fifths appearing a single time and 4% taken by the ten largest. Sequenced sample: blood. These receptors originate from a woman younger than 30 in good health.

This clonotype was detected a few times. CDR3 nucleotide sequence: TGTGCCAGCAGCTCCCGGACAGGGGGCGCTACCGGGGAGCTGTTTTTT. Its protein is CASSSRTGGATGELFF. V and J are TRBV11-1 and TRBJ2-2; 11 positions match TRBD1. In germline, CDR1 is SGHAT, CDR2 FQDESV (reference sequence). The J segment lost 5 bases and the V segment lost 4 bases, leaving 6 bases of the junction unmatched. The CDR3 extends over 16 amino acids. The variable domain in full, with the rest retrieved from reference TRBV11-1 and TRBJ2-2, is EAEVAQSPRYKITEKSQAVAFWCDPISGHATLYWYRQILGQGPELLVQFQDESVVDDSQLPKDRFSAERLKGVDSTLKIQPAELGDSAMYLCASSSRTGGATGELFFGEGSRLTVL.

The V call is TRBV29-1, the J call TRBJ1-1; D remains ambiguous. V was trimmed by 1 base and J by 1 base, leaving 7 bases between them. Looked up from germline, CDR1 is SQVTM and CDR2 is ANQGSEA. This CDR3 is 13 amino acids long. The CDR3 DNA follows: TGCAGCGTTGAAGTGGCAGAGAACACTGAAGCTTTCTTT. The encoded protein is CSVEVAENTEAFF.

V gene TRBV19 combines with J gene TRBJ1-2; TRBD1 is a possible D gene (6 bases). From germline, CDR1 is LNHDA and CDR2 SQIVND (reference sequence). The germline V and J ends were trimmed by 11 bases and 5 bases, with 27 bases remaining between them. This CDR3 contains 16 residues. The CDR3, as DNA: TGTGCCGCACGAGTAGACGGGACAAAGAATCCTTATGGCTACACCTTC. This encodes CAARVDGTKNPYGYTF. Variable domain in full (rest from reference TRBV19 and TRBJ1-2): DGGITQSPKYLFRKEGQNVTLSCEQNLNHDAMYWYRQDPGQGLRLIYYSQIVNDFQKGDIAEGYSVSREKKESFPLTVTSAQKNPTAFYLCAARVDGTKNPYGYTFGSGTRLTVV.

This chain uses TRBV4-1 with TRBJ2-5; possibly TRBD1 for D (6 bases). Germline CDR1 MGHRA, CDR2 YSYEKL. This CDR3 spans 16 amino acids. Trimming cost V 1 base and J 0 bases, with 12 bases left between them. CDR3 nucleotides: TGCGCCAGCAGCCAAGTTGGACAGACGTACCAAGAGACCCAGTACTTC. Translated, it gives CASSQVGQTYQETQYF.

The chain uses TRBV2 and TRBJ2-3; D remains ambiguous. CDR1 is SNHLY, CDR2 FYNNEI, per germline. CDR3 length: 14 amino acids. V was clipped by 3 bases and J by 1 base, with 8 bases between them. CDR3 loop: CASSDSAGTDTQYF. Here the CDR3 DNA reads TGTGCCAGCAGTGATTCTGCGGGCACAGATACGCAGTATTTT.

This clonotype was counted only a few times. This rearrangement joins TRBV6-6 to TRBJ2-1, with D perhaps TRBD2 (5 bases). V lost 8 bases and J 3 bases, leaving 14 bases between the germline ends. From germline, CDR1 is MNHNY and CDR2 SVGAGI (reference sequence). This CDR3 has 14 amino acids. The CDR3 DNA follows: TGTGCCAGCTTGGAGGAGAGGGTCTACAATGAGCAGTTCTTC. This gives the protein CASLEERVYNEQFF.

This clonotype occurred a few times. The chain uses TRBV15 and TRBJ2-2; D is undetermined. Germline CDR1 is LNHNV and CDR2 is YYDKDF (reference sequence). This CDR3 region has 11 residues. V lost 5 bases, J lost 7 bases, and 5 bases lay in between. The CDR3 sequence is CATSALGELFF. The CDR3 bases are TGTGCCACCAGCGCACTCGGGGAGCTGTTTTTT.

The chain joins TRBV7-2 to TRBJ2-7; D perhaps matches TRBD1 (5 bases). The CDR3 contains 16 residues. Trimming removed 0 bases from V and 1 base from J, with 13 bases in between. CDR1 is SGHTA, CDR2 FQGNSA, per germline. The CDR3 sequence: CASSLAGAGWSYEQYF. CDR3 sequence (DNA): TGTGCCAGCAGCTTAGCAGGGGCAGGTTGGTCCTACGAGCAGTACTTC.

The chain carries TRBV6-6 and TRBJ2-2, with D possibly being TRBD1 (6 bases). Germline CDR1 and CDR2: MNHNY and SVGAGI (reference sequence). Trimming cost V 2 bases and J 8 bases, with 15 bases left between them. The CDR3 loop spans 15 amino acids. The CDR3: CASSYRPQGRGELFF. In DNA, the CDR3 is TGTGCCAGCAGTTACCGCCCACAGGGCCGAGGGGAGCTGTTTTTT.

The rearrangement joins TRBV20-1 to TRBJ2-3; a possible D gene is TRBD1 (6 bases). The germline CDR1 and CDR2 sequences are DFQATT and SNEGSKA (reference sequence). V was pared by 3 bases and J by 8 bases, with 12 bases between. CDR3 size: 12 residues. The CDR3 loop reads CSARIQGGTQYF. CDR3 bases: TGCAGTGCTAGGATACAGGGTGGTACGCAGTATTTT.

This clonotype was seen more than once but under ten times. The gene calls are TRBV7-9 and TRBJ2-7; 8 bases agree with TRBD2. The CDR3 runs to 15 residues. The germline V gene has CDR1 SEHNR and CDR2 FQNEAQ (reference sequence). Trimming at V came to 1 base and at J to 4 bases, leaving 6 bases not matched to a gene. The CDR3 DNA reads as TGTGCCAGCAGCTTAGGCGGGGGGACACGATACGAGCAGTACTTC. It translates to CASSLGGGTRYEQYF.

A few counts support this clonotype. This sequence joins TRBV28 and TRBJ2-7; unclear D gene. The CDR3 consists of 17 residues. With 6 bases removed from V and 5 bases from J, the gap between germline ends came to 26 bases. CDR1 and CDR2 from the germline V gene are MDHEN and SYDVKM. The DNA for the CDR3 is TGTGCCAGCAGACCTCCGGAGTTCGCCGCTACTGGGGACGAGCAGTACTTC. It translates to CASRPPEFAATGDEQYF.

This rearrangement joins TRBV9 to TRBJ1-3; unclear D gene. The CDR3 spans 14 residues. V was trimmed by 3 bases and J by 0 bases, leaving 7 bases between them. CDR1 is SGDLS and CDR2 is YYNGEE in the germline V gene. This CDR3 is CASSGYLSGNTIYF. The CDR3 DNA is TGTGCCAGCAGCGGTTATCTCTCTGGAAACACCATATATTTT.

This clonotype was found many times. The chain uses TRBV7-2 and TRBJ2-7, with D unresolved. Germline values: CDR1 SGHTA, CDR2 FQGNSA. The CDR3 has 12 amino acids. V lost 0 bases, J lost 6 bases, and 6 bases lay in between. In DNA form, the CDR3 reads TGTGCCAGCAGCTTAGCGGTGACCGAGCAGTACTTC. Translation: CASSLAVTEQYF. Full variable domain (rest looked up from reference TRBV7-2 and TRBJ2-7): GAGVSQSPSNKVTEKGKDVELRCDPISGHTALYWYRQSLGQGLEFLIYFQGNSAPDKSGLPSDRFSAERTGGSVSTLTIQRTQQEDSAVYLCASSLAVTEQYFGPGTRLTVT.

The chain has TRBV4-1 and TRBJ1-2; possible D gene TRBD1, 6 bases. Trimming took 1 base from V and 8 from J, leaving 14 bases between them. The CDR3 sequence is 14 residues long. Germline V gene data show CDR1 as MGHRA and CDR2 as YSYEKL. CDR3 bases: TGCGCCAGCAGCCAAGCGGACAGATTAACCGGCTACACCTTC. It yields the protein CASSQADRLTGYTF.

This clonotype was seen a few times. The V call is TRBV6-6, the J call TRBJ2-7, with D possibly being TRBD1 or TRBD2 (5 bases each). Trimming cost V 5 bases and J 2 bases, with 16 bases left between them. CDR1 MNHNY and CDR2 SVGAGI come from the germline V gene (reference sequence). The CDR3 spans 15 residues. This CDR3 is CASSLTGTVTYEQYF. Written as DNA, the CDR3 is TGTGCCAGCAGTCTAACCGGGACGGTGACCTACGAGCAGTACTTC.

This clonotype was counted at least ten times. The chain recombines TRBV7-2 with TRBJ1-5; D call uncertain. V dropped 5 bases and J dropped 7 bases, with 9 bases sitting between them. Per the germline V gene, CDR1 is SGHTA and CDR2 is FQGNSA. This CDR3 is 12 amino acids long. The CDR3 here is CASSLREQPQHF. In nucleotides, the CDR3 is TGTGCCAGCAGCCTTCGCGAGCAGCCCCAGCATTTT.